These 23 T cell receptor beta chains share one sample of origin, sequenced in a study of CD8 T cells in Susac syndrome. An input of about 0.5 to 1 ug of RNA was subjected to reverse transcription using random hexamers. TCRdb ran MiXCR on the immunoSEQ multiplex PCR reads and lists one entry per CDR3 protein. Of some 170,000 distinct CDR3 sequences in the sample, about 95% were seen once. The sample consisted of CD4+ T cells from PBMCs. The receptor source for this set is a human donor in good health.

The chain uses TRBV4-3 and TRBJ2-1, with D possibly TRBD1 on 6 matching bases. From germline, CDR1 is LGHNA and CDR2 YSLEER. This CDR3 comprises 12 residues. Trimming cost V 2 bases and J 9 bases, with 8 bases left between them. CDR3 in amino acids: CASSQIRGEQFF. CDR3 in DNA: TGCGCCAGCAGCCAAATCAGGGGTGAGCAGTTCTTC.

The rearrangement joins TRBV5-4 to TRBJ2-5; D gene uncertain. From germline, CDR1 is SGHNT and CDR2 YYREEE (reference sequence). Deletions cut 3 bases from V and 3 bases from J, with 9 bases between. There are 13 residues in the CDR3. CDR3 sequence (DNA): TGTGCCAGCAGCTCAGATCTGGAAGAGACCCAGTACTTC. The encoded protein is CASSSDLEETQYF.

The chain has TRBV28 and TRBJ2-5; weak D call: TRBD2 (5 bases). Germline V CDR1 and CDR2: MDHEN, SYDVKM. The CDR3 sequence is 14 residues long. Trimming removed 3 bases from V and 1 base from J, with 9 bases in between. The CDR3: CASSFGTSQETQYF. The CDR3 DNA reads as TGTGCCAGCAGTTTCGGTACTAGCCAAGAGACCCAGTACTTC.

The genes are TRBV29-1 and TRBJ2-1, with D tentatively TRBD2 (5 bases). The CDR3 is 10 residues long. Per germline, CDR1 SQVTM and CDR2 ANQGSEA. The V end was cut by 7 bases, the J end by 9 bases, with 10 bases between. CDR3 residues: CSAGVAEQFF. The CDR3 DNA reads TGCAGCGCCGGGGTGGCTGAGCAGTTCTTC.

The CDR3 region has the DNA TGTGCCAGCTCCCGGGGGGTCTCCTACGAGCAGTACTTC. It yields the protein CASSRGVSYEQYF. The chain is built from TRBV19 and TRBJ2-7; 7 bases fit TRBD2. This CDR3 is 13 amino acids long. Germline-derived CDR1 and CDR2 are LNHDA and SQIVND (reference sequence). With 9 bases clipped from V and 0 bases from J, the junction kept 5 bases outside the gene matches. Drawing the rest from reference TRBV19 and TRBJ2-7, the complete variable domain is DGGITQSPKYLFRKEGQNVTLSCEQNLNHDAMYWYRQDPGQGLRLIYYSQIVNDFQKGDIAEGYSVSREKKESFPLTVTSAQKNPTAFYLCASSRGVSYEQYFGPGTRLTVT.

The chain joins TRBV21-1 to TRBJ2-7; the table calls TRBD1, which could not be checked here. TRBV21-1 is described as a pseudogene. The CDR3 runs 17 residues. The CDR3 here is CASRGGGRYNEAYEQYF. The CDR3 DNA reads TGTGCCAGCCGAGGGGGGGGACGCTATAACGAAGCCTACGAGCAGTACTTC.

CDR3 sequence (DNA): TGCGCCAGCAGCCAAGATGCCGGGTTCTACAATGAGCAGTTCTTC. As protein: CASSQDAGFYNEQFF. This chain uses TRBV4-3 with TRBJ2-1; D is unclear. The germline V and J ends were trimmed by 0 bases and 3 bases, with 9 bases remaining between them. The CDR3 length is 15 residues. CDR1 is LGHNA and CDR2 is YSLEER in the germline V gene.

V usage is TRBV6-2 or TRBV6-3 and J usage is TRBJ2-1; 8 bases agree with TRBD2. This CDR3 has 15 residues. Per germline, CDR1 MNHEY and CDR2 SVGEGT. The V segment lost 2 bases and the J segment 3 bases; nucleotides outside the gene matches: 3. The CDR3 nucleotides read TGTGCCAGCAGTTACGAGCGGGAGATCTACAATGAGCAGTTCTTC. Translation gives CASSYEREIYNEQFF.

V gene TRBV7-2 combines with J gene TRBJ2-1; no reliable D call. Germline CDR1 and CDR2: SGHTA and FQGNSA. Between the trimmed V and J ends, which lost 0 bases and 8 bases, there was a span of 11 bases. The CDR3 length is 14 residues. The chain's CDR3 is CASSLAGRGHEQFF. Written as DNA, the CDR3 is TGTGCCAGCAGCTTAGCGGGCCGAGGCCATGAGCAGTTCTTC.

This clonotype was detected once. The chain is built from TRBV29-1 and TRBJ2-3; tentative D call: TRBD2 (7 bases). Germline CDR1 reads SQVTM; CDR2 reads ANQGSEA. This CDR3 is built from 12 residues. Trimming left V 8 bases short and J 4 bases short, with 13 bases between. The CDR3, as DNA: TGCAGCTTGGGGGAGGGGGCAGATACGCAGTATTTT. It is translated as CSLGEGADTQYF.

The chain is built from TRBV29-1 and TRBJ1-1; the match to TRBD1 covers 8 bases. V was clipped by 5 bases and J by 1 base; unmatched bases: 6. Germline CDR1 is SQVTM and CDR2 is ANQGSEA. CDR3 size: 14 residues. The DNA of the CDR3 is TGCAGCGTTAAAACCGGGACAGGGAACACTGAAGCTTTCTTT. It is translated as CSVKTGTGNTEAFF.

J is TRBJ2-1 and V is TRBV3-1; 11 bases match TRBD2. Germline assignment: CDR1 LGHDT and CDR2 YNNKEL (reference sequence). Trimming took 3 bases from V and 7 from J; bases not matched to a gene: 2. CDR3 size: 14 residues. The CDR3 sequence: CASSQPSGGNEQFF. CDR3 nucleotides: TGTGCCAGCAGCCAGCCTAGCGGGGGGAATGAGCAGTTCTTC.

J is TRBJ1-5 and V is TRBV12-3 or TRBV12-4, with D unresolved. Deletions cut 5 bases from V and 9 bases from J, with 14 bases between. CDR3 length: 13 residues. CDR3 in amino acids: CASSRQEKGPQHF. The CDR3 DNA follows: TGTGCCAGCAGTCGTCAGGAGAAGGGGCCCCAGCATTTT.

The genes are TRBV30 and TRBJ2-3, with D possibly TRBD1 on 5 matching bases. This CDR3 region has 14 residues. Trimming removed 6 bases from V and 3 bases from J, with 16 bases in between. Looked up from germline, CDR1 is GTSNPN and CDR2 is SVGIG (reference sequence). CDR3 in DNA: TGTGCCTGCAACCCATTGGGGCAAACAGATACGCAGTATTTT. Translated, it gives CACNPLGQTDTQYF. Full variable domain (remainder filled in from reference TRBV30 and TRBJ2-3): SQTIHQWPATLVQPVGSPLSLECTVEGTSNPNLYWYRQAAGRGLQLLFYSVGIGQISSEVPQNLSASRPQDRQFILSSKKLLLSDSGFYLCACNPLGQTDTQYFGPGTRLTVL.

This chain connects TRBV4-2 to TRBJ2-7; a possible D gene is TRBD1 (6 bases). Deletions cut 0 bases from V and 6 bases from J, with 15 bases between. This CDR3 has 15 residues. Germline V gene sequence: CDR1 LGHNA, CDR2 YNFKEQ. CDR3 residues: CASSQDRMAGAEQYF. CDR3 DNA sequence: TGTGCCAGCAGCCAAGATCGGATGGCAGGGGCCGAGCAGTACTTC.

The V gene is TRBV20-1, the J gene TRBJ2-5; TRBD2 agrees at 11 bases. V shed 6 bases and J 1 base; nucleotides not matched to a gene: 1. Germline CDR1 reads DFQATT; CDR2 reads SNEGSKA (reference sequence). The CDR3 has 13 amino acids. DNA for the CDR3: TGCAGTGCAGGGACTAGCGGCCAAGAGACCCAGTACTTC. This sequence encodes CSAGTSGQETQYF.

V gene TRBV18 combines with J gene TRBJ2-7; D is perhaps TRBD1 (6 bases). The CDR3 totals 15 residues. Germline assignment: CDR1 KGHSH and CDR2 LQKENI. V dropped 0 bases and J dropped 6 bases, with 15 bases sitting between them. CDR3 DNA: TGTGCCAGCTCACCACCGAACAGGGCTAGAAGCGAGCAGTACTTC. This gives the protein CASSPPNRARSEQYF.

The chain has TRBV27 and TRBJ2-7; no definite D call. The CDR3 is 10 residues long. Germline-derived CDR1 and CDR2 are MNHEY and SMNVEV (reference sequence). V was pared by 8 bases and J by 3 bases, with 5 bases between. CDR3 region: CASGYYEQYF. The CDR3 nucleotides are TGTGCCAGCGGCTACTACGAGCAGTACTTC.

This chain links TRBV7-8 with TRBJ1-1; 8 positions agree with TRBD1. Germline-derived CDR1 and CDR2 are SGHVS and FQNEAQ. Trimming cost V 0 bases and J 0 bases; bases outside gene matches: 0. This CDR3 region has 15 residues. The CDR3 sequence is CASSLARGLNTEAFF. The DNA for the CDR3 is TGTGCCAGCAGCTTAGCCAGGGGGCTGAACACTGAAGCTTTCTTT.

The chain recombines TRBV20-1 with TRBJ1-2; D gene unclear. Between the trimmed V and J ends, which lost 6 bases and 8 bases, there was a span of 13 bases. Germline V gene lookup returns CDR1 DFQATT and CDR2 SNEGSKA (reference sequence). The CDR3 has 11 amino acids. In DNA, the CDR3 is TGCAGTGCGACCTCCAGTCGGGGCTACACCTTC. Encoded protein: CSATSSRGYTF.

CDR3 region: CASSLLREENTGELFF. In DNA form, the CDR3 reads TGTGCCAGCAGCTTATTGCGGGAGGAGAACACCGGGGAGCTGTTTTTT. The chain couples TRBV7-6 to TRBJ2-2; 8 nucleotides agree with TRBD2. From germline, CDR1 is SGHVS and CDR2 FNYEAQ. This CDR3 is 16 amino acids long. V gave up 2 bases and J gave up 1 base; unmatched junction bases: 3.

V and J are TRBV15 and TRBJ1-2; a possible D gene is TRBD1 (5 bases). Germline V lookup: CDR1 LNHNV, CDR2 YYDKDF (reference sequence). V was cut by 2 bases and J by 7 bases, with 14 bases left in between. The CDR3 has 14 amino acids. The CDR3 loop reads CATSRTTRQGGYTF. The CDR3 DNA sequence: TGTGCCACCAGCAGAACAACCAGGCAGGGTGGCTACACCTTC. The full variable domain, with the rest looked up from reference TRBV15 and TRBJ1-2, is DAMVIQNPRYQVTQFGKPVTLSCSQTLNHNVMYWYQQKSSQAPKLLFHYYDKDFNNEADTPDNFQSRRPNTSFCFLDIRSPGLGDTAMYLCATSRTTRQGGYTFGSGTRLTVV.

The rearrangement links TRBV30 to TRBJ2-1; either TRBD1 or TRBD2 may fit D (5 bases each). The CDR3 runs to 14 residues. The germline gives CDR1 GTSNPN, CDR2 SVGIG (reference sequence). The germline V and J ends were trimmed by 5 bases and 3 bases, with 14 bases remaining between them. The CDR3 reads CAWGNRDRYNEQFF. The CDR3 nucleotides are TGTGCCTGGGGTAATCGGGACCGCTACAATGAGCAGTTCTTC.